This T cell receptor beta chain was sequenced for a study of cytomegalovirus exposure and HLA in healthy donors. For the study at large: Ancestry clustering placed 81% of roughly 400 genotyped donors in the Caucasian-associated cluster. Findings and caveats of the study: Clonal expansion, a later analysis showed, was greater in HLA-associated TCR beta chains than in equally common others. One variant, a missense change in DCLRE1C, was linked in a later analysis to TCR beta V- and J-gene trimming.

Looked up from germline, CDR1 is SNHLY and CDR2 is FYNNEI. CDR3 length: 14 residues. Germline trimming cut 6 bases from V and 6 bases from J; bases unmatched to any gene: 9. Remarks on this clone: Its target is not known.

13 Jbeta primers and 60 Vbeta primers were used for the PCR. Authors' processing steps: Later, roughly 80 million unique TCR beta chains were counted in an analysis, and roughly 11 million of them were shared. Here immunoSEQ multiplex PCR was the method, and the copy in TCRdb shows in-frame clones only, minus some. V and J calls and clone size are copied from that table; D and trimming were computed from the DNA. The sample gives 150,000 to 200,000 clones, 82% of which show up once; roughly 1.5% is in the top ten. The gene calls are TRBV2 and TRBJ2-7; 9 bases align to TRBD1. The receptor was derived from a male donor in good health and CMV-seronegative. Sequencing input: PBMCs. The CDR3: CASRGDRAAGEQYF. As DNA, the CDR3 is TGTGCCAGCAGGGGGGACAGGGCGGCAGGCGAGCAGTACTTC.